This T cell receptor (beta chain) stems from a study of OX40 agonist ivuxolimab in advanced cancers. At the level of the study: Patients received ivuxolimab, an agonistic anti-OX40 (CD134) antibody. The dose of intravenous ivuxolimab that patients received every 2 weeks ranged from 0.01 to 10 mg/kg. Aged roughly 23 to 79 with a mean of roughly 65 years, they were around 83% male. Broader study findings: Undetermined was the antigen specificity of the expanded peripheral T cells.

As regards this clone: The antigen is not known.

CDR1 SGDLS and CDR2 YYNGEE come from the germline V gene. The CDR3 sequence is 16 residues long. Trimming took 0 bases from V and 6 from J, leaving 16 bases between them. Generated by immunoSEQ multiplex PCR, the TCRdb table keeps only in-frame clones and is missing some. The sample consists of about 21,000 clones, about 83% of them appearing once. The chain recombines TRBV9 with TRBJ2-1; either TRBD1 or TRBD2 may supply D (5 bases each). This sequence originates from an adult with an advanced solid tumor such as melanoma, head and neck, liver or kidney cancer. The sample here was CD4+ or CD8+ T cells sorted from blood, taken in a trial of the OX40 agonist ivuxolimab. For the CDR3, the DNA is TGTGCCAGCAGCGTAGGGGGGAGTACCCCTTTCAATGAGCAGTTCTTC. This translates into CASSVGGSTPFNEQFF.